This TCR beta chain derives from a study of blood T cell repertoires in COVID-19. V gave up 4 bases and J gave up 0 bases, with 4 bases separating them. CDR3 length equals 12 residues. Germline V gives CDR1 PRHDT, CDR2 FYEKMQ (reference sequence). Per the study methods: Estimation of nucleated cell counts relied on the amplification of reference gene primers. TCRdb's copy holds only in-frame clones and misses some; the assay was immunoSEQ multiplex PCR. The V and J calls and clone size are taken from that table; D and trimming were inferred from the DNA. The data show 180,000 or so clones, more than 70% seen once. This clone has only one observation. Enrolled through a virtual design, the participants were between about 18 and 89 years of age and came from 24 US areas.

The chain couples TRBV13 to TRBJ2-7; D call uncertain. The material sequenced was PBMCs or T cells enriched from blood (not recorded which). The TCR sequence derives from a woman in her 30s who had recovered from COVID-19. This CDR3 reads CASSSPSYEQYF. The CDR3 DNA reads TGTGCCAGCAGCTCTCCCTCCTACGAGCAGTACTTC.